Listed here are 21 T cell receptor beta chains from one sample, sequenced in a study of beta chain features in type 1 diabetes. Investigators reverse transcribed all isolated RNA, so they sequenced expressed TCRB transcripts. This table comes from immunoSEQ multiplex PCR, and its TCRdb copy is limited to in-frame clones, with some not included. The table includes 250,000 to 300,000 clones, approximately 8% detected once. What was sequenced was central memory CD4+ T cells from blood. Source of these receptors: a woman aged 18-29 years in good health.

The rearrangement links TRBV4-3 to TRBJ1-2, with no clear D. Germline values: CDR1 LGHNA, CDR2 YSLEER. Trimming removed 0 bases from V and 7 bases from J, with 12 bases in between. This CDR3 spans 14 amino acids. CDR3 sequence reads: CASSQDLGLAGYTF. The CDR3 region has the DNA TGCGCCAGCAGCCAAGATCTAGGACTCGCTGGCTACACCTTC.

V gene TRBV18 combines with J gene TRBJ1-2; perhaps TRBD1 as D (5 bases). Deletions cut 0 bases from V and 4 bases from J, with 12 bases between. The germline CDR1 and CDR2 sequences are KGHSH and LQKENI. The CDR3 has 15 residues. The CDR3 is CASSPPLGRTYGYTF. DNA for the CDR3: TGTGCCAGCTCACCACCTTTGGGGCGGACCTATGGCTACACCTTC.

This clone has a count of ten or more. Within the sample, other DNA sequences also encode this same CDR3. The CDR3 region has the DNA TGCGCCAGCAGCCGGGACAGGGCCACCGGGGAGCTGTTTTTT. Protein sequence: CASSRDRATGELFF. The J gene is TRBJ2-2, the V gene TRBV5-1; 9 nucleotides line up with TRBD1. Germline loops: CDR1 SGHRS, CDR2 YFSETQ. The ends lost 4 bases at V and 4 bases at J; junction bases unmatched: 2. The CDR3 is 14 amino acids.

The CDR3 region is CASSPGGGNQPQHF. CDR3 nucleotides: TGTGCCAGCAGCCCAGGGGGTGGCAATCAGCCCCAGCATTTT. This chain joins TRBV5-4 and TRBJ1-5, with 7 bases aligning to TRBD1. This CDR3 has 14 residues. V lost 4 bases to trimming and J lost 2 bases; unmatched junction nucleotides: 3. The germline V gene has CDR1 SGHNT and CDR2 YYREEE (reference sequence).

This clone occurred a few times. The V gene is TRBV5-1, the J gene TRBJ1-1; D is ambiguous. Germline V gives CDR1 SGHRS, CDR2 YFSETQ. The V end was cut by 1 base, the J end by 4 bases, with 8 bases between. There are 13 residues in the CDR3. CDR3 region: CASSLSQSTEAFF. CDR3 nucleotides: TGCGCCAGCAGCTTGAGTCAGAGCACTGAAGCTTTCTTT.

The J gene is TRBJ1-1, the V gene TRBV5-6; TRBD1 agrees at 8 bases. Looked up from germline, CDR1 is SGHDT and CDR2 is YYEEEE. After removal of 3 bases from V and 3 bases from J, the junction contained 10 bases not matched to a gene. The CDR3 length is 16 residues. The CDR3 coding sequence is TGTGCCAGCAGCTCTCGACAGGGGCCGGCAGACACTGAAGCTTTCTTT. Protein: CASSSRQGPADTEAFF.

This clone was picked up a small number of times. The chain uses TRBV11-3 and TRBJ2-2; 7 bases line up with TRBD2. Germline CDR1 is SGHNT and CDR2 is YENEEA. After removal of 7 bases from V and 2 bases from J, the junction contained 4 bases not matched to a gene. The CDR3 sequence is 14 residues long. CDR3 sequence (DNA): TGTGCCAGCAAGGCTAGCGGAAACACCGGGGAGCTGTTTTTT. It codes for CASKASGNTGELFF.

This clone was detected many times. The V call is TRBV14, the J call TRBJ1-4, with D perhaps TRBD1 (5 bases). CDR1 is SGHDN and CDR2 is FVKESK in the germline V gene. CDR3 length: 13 amino acids. V was clipped by 1 base and J by 11 bases, with 11 bases between them. As DNA, the CDR3 is TGTGCCAGCAGCCAAGGGGGGACGGTGAAACTGTTTTTT. Protein product: CASSQGGTVKLFF.

This clone was counted between two and nine times. The chain joins TRBV5-1 to TRBJ2-5; 8 nucleotides align to TRBD2. V shed 4 bases and J 1 base; nucleotides not matched to a gene: 3. The CDR3 consists of 14 residues. Germline V gene data show CDR1 as SGHRS and CDR2 as YFSETQ. DNA for the CDR3: TGCGCCAGCAGCCAAGGGACTAGCCAAGAGACCCAGTACTTC. It specifies CASSQGTSQETQYF.

This chain links TRBV5-1 with TRBJ2-5, with a possible D match to TRBD1 (6 bases). The germline gives CDR1 SGHRS, CDR2 YFSETQ. The CDR3 consists of 15 residues. The V and J ends lost 5 bases and 2 bases respectively, with 16 bases between them. CDR3 protein: CASSPVWGQQETQYF. The CDR3 nucleotides read TGCGCCAGCAGTCCTGTCTGGGGACAACAAGAGACCCAGTACTTC.

This clone was seen repeatedly, ten times or more. This chain uses TRBV4-2 with TRBJ2-1, with TRBD2 matching over 12 bases. Germline V gene sequence: CDR1 LGHNA, CDR2 YNFKEQ. The CDR3 is made up of 16 amino acids. The J segment lost 7 bases and the V segment lost 3 bases, leaving 7 bases of the junction unmatched. In nucleotides, the CDR3 is TGTGCCAGCAGCCAGACGACTAGCGGGAGAGGAAATGAGCAGTTCTTC. Translation: CASSQTTSGRGNEQFF.

To note about this clone: A much larger clone sits a single nucleotide away, making a read error possible. For the CDR3, the DNA is TGTGCCAGCAGCTCCGGGACAGGGAACACTGAAGCTTTCTTT. It is translated as CASSSGTGNTEAFF. This chain joins TRBV5-4 and TRBJ1-1; 8 bases line up with TRBD1. The CDR3 is made up of 14 amino acids. V lost 3 bases, J lost 1 base, and 2 bases stayed unmatched. The germline gives CDR1 SGHNT, CDR2 YYREEE (reference sequence).

This rearrangement joins TRBV9 to TRBJ1-6; tentative D call: TRBD1 (5 bases). V lost 4 bases and J 4 bases, leaving 9 bases between the germline ends. The germline CDR1 and CDR2 sequences are SGDLS and YYNGEE. The CDR3 has 14 amino acids. The chain's CDR3 is CASSRDGYNSPLHF. The CDR3 DNA reads TGTGCCAGCAGCAGGGACGGGTATAATTCACCCCTCCACTTT. Looking up the rest from reference TRBV9 and TRBJ1-6 gives the full variable domain: DSGVTQTPKHLITATGQRVTLRCSPRSGDLSVYWYQQSLDQGLQFLIQYYNGEERAKGNILERFSAQQFPDLHSELNLSSLELGDSALYFCASSRDGYNSPLHFGNGTRLTVT.

At least ten counts were recorded for this clone. In nucleotides, the CDR3 is TGTGCCAGCAGTTCCATCTACGAGCAGTACTTC. Translated: CASSSIYEQYF. The chain has TRBV5-4 and TRBJ2-7; D gene ambiguous. The V gene lost 5 bases and the J gene lost 3 bases, with 6 bases spanning the gap. CDR3 length equals 11 residues. CDR1 and CDR2 (germline): SGHNT, YYREEE (reference sequence).

There are many counts of this clone. The gene calls are TRBV19 and TRBJ1-1; no clear D. The germline CDR1 and CDR2 sequences are LNHDA and SQIVND (reference sequence). This CDR3 spans 13 amino acids. V was trimmed by 4 bases and J by 1 base, leaving 7 bases between them. The CDR3 nucleotides read TGTGCCAGTAGTAGTCAGAGGAACACTGAAGCTTTCTTT. It specifies CASSSQRNTEAFF.

The chain couples TRBV7-9 to TRBJ2-5; D might be TRBD1 (5 bases). Trimming pared 5 bases from V and 0 bases from J, leaving 10 bases between. This CDR3 has 14 residues. In germline, CDR1 is SEHNR, CDR2 FQNEAQ (reference sequence). The DNA of the CDR3 is TGTGCCAGCAGCAAAAGACAGAACCAAGAGACCCAGTACTTC. Encoded protein: CASSKRQNQETQYF.

This clone has only a few counts. This sample includes further DNA sequences coding for the same CDR3. The genes are TRBV5-1 and TRBJ2-7; 8 bases agree with TRBD1. V shed 7 bases and J 1 base; nucleotides not matched to a gene: 10. The CDR3 runs to 15 residues. From germline, CDR1 is SGHRS and CDR2 YFSETQ. The DNA for the CDR3 is TGCGCCAGCCGCCTATCTGGACAGGGTTCCTACGAGCAGTACTTC. Amino acid sequence: CASRLSGQGSYEQYF.

This chain connects TRBV4-3 to TRBJ1-6; 7 nucleotides line up with TRBD1. This CDR3 contains 17 residues. V shed 0 bases, J shed 5 bases, and the junction held 7 bases outside the gene matches. CDR1 is LGHNA and CDR2 is YSLEER in the germline V gene. DNA of the CDR3: TGCGCCAGCAGCCAAGATGCTGGGACAGACGATAATTCACCCCTCCACTTT. Protein: CASSQDAGTDDNSPLHF.

This chain links TRBV27 with TRBJ1-4; D remains unclear. The CDR3 has 11 amino acids. V gave up 6 bases and J gave up 5 bases, with 4 bases separating them. The germline gives CDR1 MNHEY, CDR2 SMNVEV (reference sequence). This chain's CDR3 is CASSQNEKLFF. The CDR3 bases are TGTGCCAGCAGCCAAAATGAAAAACTGTTTTTT.

The V and J genes are TRBV6-5 and TRBJ1-2, with TRBD1 as a possible D gene (5 bases). The germline CDR1 and CDR2 sequences are MNHEY and SVGAGI. The CDR3 spans 13 residues. V was trimmed by 0 bases and J by 8 bases, leaving 10 bases between them. CDR3 coding DNA: TGTGCCAGCAGTTACTCGGGGGTATCGGGCTACACCTTC. Translating gives CASSYSGVSGYTF.

This clone showed up many times. V usage is TRBV5-4 and J usage is TRBJ2-3; D remains ambiguous. The V end was cut by 2 bases, the J end by 5 bases, with 9 bases between. The CDR3 consists of 13 residues. Germline assignment: CDR1 SGHNT and CDR2 YYREEE (reference sequence). CDR3 DNA sequence: TGTGCCAGCAGCTTAAGGGCCGGAGATACGCAGTATTTT. This sequence encodes CASSLRAGDTQYF.